One and the same sample provided the 4 T cell receptor beta chains below, sequenced in a study of T cell changes during pregnancy in multiple sclerosis. Clones were sequenced by immunoSEQ multiplex PCR, and TCRdb holds only the in-frame ones, with some missing. The data show 130,000 or so clones, with about 95% seen just once and roughly 0.44% held by the top ten. Specimen: peripheral blood, collected after pregnancy. The receptors derive from a female donor with multiple sclerosis, enrolled in a pregnancy study.

The CDR3 DNA sequence: TGTGCCAGCAGCTTGATTGGGGGACTAGCTTCCGATACGCAGTATTTT. It is translated as CASSLIGGLASDTQYF. The rearrangement links TRBV7-9 to TRBJ2-3; 9 bases agree with TRBD2. CDR1 SEHNR and CDR2 FQNEAQ come from the germline V gene (reference sequence). Trimming removed 3 bases from V and 6 bases from J; junction bases left unmatched: 10. This CDR3 comprises 16 residues.

This clone was observed once. The chain uses TRBV7-2 and TRBJ2-2; 9 bases fit TRBD1. Germline loops: CDR1 SGHTA, CDR2 FQGNSA. Germline trimming cut 5 bases from V and 4 bases from J; bases unmatched to any gene: 8. The CDR3 loop spans 16 amino acids. Here the CDR3 reads CASSPPTGGVTGELFF. CDR3 in DNA: TGTGCCAGCAGCCCACCGACAGGGGGGGTCACCGGGGAGCTGTTTTTT.

The rearrangement links TRBV11-1 to TRBJ2-3; 7 bases line up with TRBD2. V gave up 7 bases and J gave up 0 bases; unmatched junction bases: 10. This CDR3 region has 16 residues. From germline, CDR1 is SGHAT and CDR2 FQDESV (reference sequence). The CDR3 is CASTRVGSGSTDTQYF. The CDR3 nucleotides read TGTGCCAGCACCCGTGTTGGTAGCGGGAGCACAGATACGCAGTATTTT.

This clone was detected only once. The chain combines TRBV5-6 with TRBJ1-2; 7 nucleotides line up with TRBD1. CDR1 SGHDT and CDR2 YYEEEE come from the germline V gene. The CDR3 sequence is 15 residues long. The junction had 7 bases not matched to a gene; V was cut back by 1 base and J by 4 bases. For the CDR3, the DNA is TGTGCCAGCAGCTTGCGGCCAGGGGGATTCTATGGCTACACCTTC. Translating gives CASSLRPGGFYGYTF.